This T cell receptor (beta chain) is drawn from a study of blood T cell repertoires in COVID-19. Study details: Some COVID-19 samples were acute and others convalescent; all came from the United States, Italy and Spain. In each case, the material was cDNA or gDNA derived from T cells, B-cell-depleted T cells, or PBMCs.

Per the original methods: Reference gene primer amplification gave nucleated cell count estimates. Generated by immunoSEQ multiplex PCR, the TCRdb table keeps only in-frame clones and is missing some. V and J calls and clone size follow that table, whereas D and trimming were derived from the DNA. The data show around 700,000 clones, with 80% to 90% seen just once and under 0.3% held by the top ten. This CDR3 has 15 residues. Trimming stripped 1 base from V and 1 base from J, with 10 bases between. Germline V gene data show CDR1 as SGHTA and CDR2 as FQGNSA. Sequencing was done on a sample of peripheral blood. The clonotype was recovered from a woman between 18 and 29 years old with acute or convalescent COVID-19. J is TRBJ1-1 and V is TRBV7-2; D may be TRBD1 (6 bases). DNA for the CDR3: TGTGCCAGCAGCTTAGATCCCAGGGGGAACACTGAAGCTTTCTTT. The encoded protein is CASSLDPRGNTEAFF. Full variable domain (rest looked up from reference TRBV7-2 and TRBJ1-1): GAGVSQSPSNKVTEKGKDVELRCDPISGHTALYWYRQSLGQGLEFLIYFQGNSAPDKSGLPSDRFSAERTGGSVSTLTIQRTQQEDSAVYLCASSLDPRGNTEAFFGQGTRLTVV.